One T cell receptor (beta chain) is described in this entry. Its antigen remains unidentified. No much larger clonotype is one base removed from it; base qualities were not supplied. Using the deep immunoSEQ assay, TCR CDR3 regions were amplified from genomic DNA by multiplex PCR. Genomic DNA extracted from each cell subset was distributed evenly over all wells of several immunoSEQ 96-well plates, and each plate served as one replicate. For sorted subsets, each replicate PCR was loaded with 200 to 250 ng genomic DNA, equivalent to some 31,000 T cell genomes. Purified libraries were quantified with a Qubit 3.0 fluorometer, sized on a Bioanalyzer 2100, and re-quantified with the KAPA Library Quantification kit. Every immunoSEQ 96-well plate was sequenced on a dedicated single-read 150-cycle Illumina NextSeq 550 flow cell. The paper's data handling went like this. Because the immunoSEQ output held only junctional sequences and lacked quality scores, the filtering could not match the filtering applied to full-length reads. Sequences were annotated with PyIR, a Python wrapper for IgBLAST v1.9, and V/J genes and CDR3 were assigned using IMGT germline references. Any read was removed if the V/J assignment was weak (E-value above 1e-6), the CDR3 was missing, or the read contained stop codons, out-of-frame junctions, or ambiguous translated residues. V3J clonotypes were defined as sequences sharing the same inferred V gene, J gene, and CDR3 amino acid sequence. Percentage overlap between repertoires was computed as shared unique clonotypes divided by the size of the smaller repertoire. Richness of each repertoire was evaluated using RTK rarefaction, the Chao1 estimator, and Recon v2.1 estimates of unobserved clonotypes. Generation probabilities were computed with OLGA for all TCRbeta clonotypes obtained by the gDNA method from several donors. Held by TCRdb, this immuneACCESS table contains in-frame sequences only and omits some clones. Under half of the omission traces to an unresolved V gene where checked; the cause of the rest is unknown. V and J calls and clone size follow that table, whereas D and trimming were derived from the DNA. In all, the sample holds a few million clones, and more than 90% of those were seen once. The ten largest clones take up over 0.12% of the sample.

The junction shows trimming of 9 bases on V and 3 bases on J, plus 12 bases between the germline ends. Spanning cysteine to phenylalanine, the CDR3 consists of 13 amino acids. Solely the CDR3 DNA is kept, with 39 bases framed from the first base. Sequences WSHSY (CDR1) and SAAADI (CDR2) are obtained from the germline V gene. The donors were healthy, HIV-negative adults who had no recently reported acute infections or vaccinations. Every donor was a Caucasian adult residing in Nashville, Tennessee, USA. Magnetic negative selection was used to enrich CD4+ T cells, after which naive cells were positively selected on CD45RA and the negative fraction became the memory subset. Blood was obtained by leukapheresis, after which PBMCs were separated by Ficoll-Histopaque density gradient centrifugation and cryopreserved in liquid nitrogen vapor phase. Analytical flow cytometry was used to check the purity and quantity of each magnetically sorted T cell population. From each sorted fraction, genomic DNA was isolated and quantified by UV absorbance on a Nanodrop 2000c.

The data belong to a study of shared clonotypes between healthy human individuals (dated by TCRdb to the early 2020s). About the full investigation: The cohort included three men and a couple of women between 18 and 49 years of age. For each donor, CD4 naive and CD4 memory were each given three plates, CD8 naive was given two plates, and CD8 memory was given one plate. To estimate repertoire size and how much clonotypes are shared between individuals, the study performed deep sequencing of blood TCR repertoires from 4 to 6 healthy adults. To increase sequencing depth and limit assay-specific biases, TCR repertoire library preparation and sequencing were carried out by different laboratories using diverse techniques. Each donor's leukapheresis produced roughly between roughly 0.9 and 9 billion PBMCs.

The full study reports these points: Sharing across a few donors was observed for around 5% of naive CD4, around 3.5% of naive CD8, 2% to 2.5% of memory CD4, and roughly 0.43% of memory CD8 clonotypes. Clonotypes shared by all four sorted-subset donors showed higher generation probabilities than non-shared clonotypes. Sampling was restricted to blood, and TCR repertoires in tissues likely differ from the TCR repertoires found in blood. Rarefaction of sorted-subset datasets indicated incomplete sequencing despite the large sequencing depth. Because the study included only a small number of donors, the genetic and exposure-history diversity represented was limited. Estimated clonotype richness was generally larger for naive than for memory subsets. Pairwise subsampling led to the expectation that sequencing depth would affect the degree of clonotype sharing among donors.

Sequencing used naive CD4+ T cells sorted from blood. The sample's cell subset or site label, decoded: CD45RA+ positively selected. The clonotype comes from a man between 18 and 35 years old in good health. Recombination connected TRBV10-2 to TRBJ2-1; the D region possibly corresponds to TRBD2 (6 bases align). Here is the DNA: TGCGCCAGTTGGGACTGGGACTACAATGAGCAGTTCTTC. Its translation reads: CASWDWDYNEQFF.